These 30 T cell receptor beta chains came from one sample sequenced in a study of cytomegalovirus exposure and HLA in healthy donors. The PCR had 60 Vbeta and 13 Jbeta primers. Profiling relied on immunoSEQ multiplex PCR, and the TCRdb table lists in-frame clones only, not all of them. Its table records fewer than 85,000 clones. What was sequenced was PBMCs. The origin of the receptors is a female donor in good health and CMV-seropositive.

The V gene is TRBV7-9, the J gene TRBJ2-3; TRBD2 matches at 7 bases. The CDR3 length is 14 residues. Germline lookup yields CDR1 SEHNR and CDR2 FQNEAQ (reference sequence). The J segment lost 5 bases and the V segment lost 1 base, leaving 3 bases of the junction unmatched. Written as DNA, the CDR3 is TGTGCCAGCAGCTTAGAGGGCGGGGGAGATACGCAGTATTTT. Protein product: CASSLEGGGDTQYF. The variable domain in full, with the rest retrieved from reference TRBV7-9 and TRBJ2-3, is DTGVSQNPRHKITKRGQNVTFRCDPISEHNRLYWYRQTLGQGPEFLTYFQNEAQLEKSRLLSDRFSAERPKGSFSTLEIQRTEQGDSAMYLCASSLEGGGDTQYFGPGTRLTVL.

This chain uses TRBV11-1 with TRBJ1-1; no clear D gene. The CDR3 runs 14 residues. V lost 5 bases, J lost 5 bases, and 15 bases lay in between. Germline V gene sequence: CDR1 SGHAT, CDR2 FQDESV (reference sequence). CDR3 region: CASSPVEVGTEAFF. For the CDR3, the DNA is TGTGCCAGCAGCCCCGTTGAGGTCGGAACTGAAGCTTTCTTT.

V usage is TRBV9 and J usage is TRBJ2-2; D gene ambiguous. Trimming removed 1 base at V and 6 bases at J, with 7 bases between. Germline lookup yields CDR1 SGDLS and CDR2 YYNGEE. The CDR3 is made up of 13 amino acids. DNA for the CDR3: TGTGCCAGCAGCGTATTATTCTCCGGGGAGCTGTTTTTT. This gives the protein CASSVLFSGELFF. Using reference TRBV9 and TRBJ2-2 for the parts outside the CDR3, the full variable domain is DSGVTQTPKHLITATGQRVTLRCSPRSGDLSVYWYQQSLDQGLQFLIQYYNGEERAKGNILERFSAQQFPDLHSELNLSSLELGDSALYFCASSVLFSGELFFGEGSRLTVL.

The chain uses TRBV6-5 and TRBJ1-1, with D possibly TRBD1 on 6 matching bases. Trimming took off 3 bases at V and 7 bases at J, with 18 bases between the two ends. Germline CDR1 is MNHEY and CDR2 is SVGAGI. The CDR3 consists of 15 residues. The CDR3 loop is CASSYQGTPAFEAFF. Written as DNA, the CDR3 is TGTGCCAGCAGTTATCAGGGGACACCAGCCTTTGAAGCTTTCTTT.

The J gene is TRBJ2-5, the V gene TRBV9; D is undetermined. This CDR3 spans 15 amino acids. Trimming took 1 base from V and 1 from J, leaving 11 bases between them. The germline V gene encodes CDR1 SGDLS and CDR2 YYNGEE. The CDR3 DNA reads as TGTGCCAGCAGCGTATCAGGTCTGATCCAAGAGACCCAGTACTTC. Amino acid sequence: CASSVSGLIQETQYF.

The gene calls are TRBV6-5 and TRBJ2-7; TRBD1 matches 7 bases. Germline V gene data show CDR1 as MNHEY and CDR2 as SVGAGI. CDR3 size: 13 residues. Germline trimming cut 6 bases from V and 4 bases from J; bases unmatched to any gene: 6. CDR3 in amino acids: CASRYDRDYEQYF. DNA for the CDR3: TGTGCCAGCAGATACGACAGGGATTACGAGCAGTACTTC.

The chain is built from TRBV28 and TRBJ2-5, with D maybe TRBD2 (6 bases). The CDR3 length is 13 residues. The germline V gene has CDR1 MDHEN and CDR2 SYDVKM. Trimming removed 6 bases from V and 5 bases from J, with 13 bases in between. In DNA form, the CDR3 reads TGTGCCAGCAGACGACTAGGCGGGGAGACCCAGTACTTC. Translation gives CASRRLGGETQYF.

Here the CDR3 DNA reads TGCGCCAGCACTACTAGCGGGAGAGGAGAGCAGTACTTC. It specifies CASTTSGRGEQYF. This chain joins TRBV5-1 and TRBJ2-7; TRBD2 matches 11 bases. V lost 6 bases and J lost 7; bases outside the gene matches: 6. The CDR3 is 13 amino acids. CDR1 and CDR2 from the germline V gene are SGHRS and YFSETQ.

V is TRBV19 and J is TRBJ1-1; D not certain. Deletions cut 3 bases from V and 7 bases from J, with 12 bases between. The CDR3 covers 13 residues. Germline CDR1 LNHDA, CDR2 SQIVND (reference sequence). The CDR3 sequence is CASSIDFQVEAFF. CDR3 sequence (DNA): TGTGCCAGTAGTATCGATTTCCAGGTTGAAGCTTTCTTT.

The CDR3 bases are TGTGCCAGCAGCCGGGGGGGTGGCTTCGCCTACGAGCAGTACTTC. Translation: CASSRGGGFAYEQYF. The chain employs TRBV14 and TRBJ2-7; 7 nucleotides line up with TRBD2. The CDR3 has 15 residues. V shed 4 bases, J shed 2 bases, and the junction held 8 bases outside the gene matches. Germline CDR1 reads SGHDN; CDR2 reads FVKESK.

The genes are TRBV28 and TRBJ2-3, with D maybe TRBD1 (5 bases). V was cut by 6 bases and J by 1 base, with 8 bases left in between. CDR1 and CDR2 from the germline V gene are MDHEN and SYDVKM. This CDR3 has 13 residues. Here the CDR3 DNA reads TGTGCCAGCAGATTGACAGGCACAGATACGCAGTATTTT. Protein: CASRLTGTDTQYF.

This chain connects TRBV6-4 to TRBJ2-3, with TRBD2 matching over 10 bases. Germline CDR1 reads MRHNA; CDR2 reads SNTAGT. After removal of 3 bases from V and 4 bases from J, the junction contained 7 bases not matched to a gene. This CDR3 has 16 residues. The CDR3 DNA reads as TGTGCCAGCAGTGAGGGCAGCGGGGGGGGCCCAGATACGCAGTATTTT. Its protein is CASSEGSGGGPDTQYF.

V is TRBV4-1 and J is TRBJ2-3; 7 positions agree with TRBD1. Trimming removed 2 bases from V and 5 bases from J; junction bases left unmatched: 13. Germline values: CDR1 MGHRA, CDR2 YSYEKL. The CDR3 covers 17 residues. The DNA of the CDR3 is TGCGCCAGCAGCCAAAACCCGGGACAGATGATTAAAGATACGCAGTATTTT. It is translated as CASSQNPGQMIKDTQYF.

CDR3 sequence: CASSPGGVSGETQYF. The CDR3 DNA reads TGTGCCAGCAGCCCAGGGGGCGTATCTGGGGAGACCCAGTACTTC. The chain couples TRBV7-9 to TRBJ2-5, with 8 bases fitting TRBD1. The CDR3 runs to 15 residues. Losses at the gene ends were 5 bases for V and 5 bases for J; bases not matched to a gene: 10. Germline-derived CDR1 and CDR2 are SEHNR and FQNEAQ (reference sequence).

V usage is TRBV6-5 and J usage is TRBJ2-7, with 7 positions matching TRBD1. Trimming took 6 bases from V and 8 from J; bases not matched to a gene: 10. CDR3 length: 13 amino acids. CDR1 MNHEY and CDR2 SVGAGI come from the germline V gene. CDR3 loop: CASSPTGLLKQYF. DNA of the CDR3: TGTGCCAGCAGCCCGACAGGGCTTCTGAAGCAGTACTTC.

CDR3 sequence (DNA): TGTGCCAGCAGCCCCAACTACGCAGATACGCAGTATTTT. Translated: CASSPNYADTQYF. V usage is TRBV7-2 and J usage is TRBJ2-3; no reliable D call. The ends were cut back, 5 bases at V and 4 bases at J, with 10 bases in the middle. Germline V gene lookup returns CDR1 SGHTA and CDR2 FQGNSA. This CDR3 spans 13 amino acids. The variable domain in full, with the rest retrieved from reference TRBV7-2 and TRBJ2-3, is GAGVSQSPSNKVTEKGKDVELRCDPISGHTALYWYRQSLGQGLEFLIYFQGNSAPDKSGLPSDRFSAERTGGSVSTLTIQRTQQEDSAVYLCASSPNYADTQYFGPGTRLTVL.

The chain recombines TRBV5-1 with TRBJ2-6, with D hard to call. Germline CDR1 reads SGHRS; CDR2 reads YFSETQ. The CDR3 is 14 amino acids. V lost 0 bases, J lost 4 bases, and 5 bases lay in between. The CDR3 here is CASSLARGANVLTF. The CDR3 DNA reads TGCGCCAGCAGCTTGGCGCGGGGGGCCAACGTCCTGACTTTC.

This chain uses TRBV5-1 with TRBJ2-1, with D tentatively TRBD1 (6 bases). Germline CDR1 SGHRS, CDR2 YFSETQ. The CDR3 covers 14 residues. V gave up 0 bases and J gave up 4 bases, with 8 bases separating them. The DNA of the CDR3 is TGCGCCAGCAGCTTGGATGGACAGTACAATGAGCAGTTCTTC. Amino acids: CASSLDGQYNEQFF.

The J gene is TRBJ1-6, the V gene TRBV9; 7 positions match TRBD1. J was trimmed by 10 bases and V by 3 bases; bases with no gene match: 10. Germline loops: CDR1 SGDLS, CDR2 YYNGEE. The CDR3 totals 15 residues. CDR3: CASSGQGTLRSPLHF. As DNA, the CDR3 is TGTGCCAGCAGCGGACAGGGTACCCTTAGGTCACCCCTCCACTTT. The variable domain in full, completed from reference TRBV9 and TRBJ1-6, reads DSGVTQTPKHLITATGQRVTLRCSPRSGDLSVYWYQQSLDQGLQFLIQYYNGEERAKGNILERFSAQQFPDLHSELNLSSLELGDSALYFCASSGQGTLRSPLHFGNGTRLTVT.

The chain couples TRBV6-5 to TRBJ2-1, with D possibly TRBD2 on 6 matching bases. Germline V gives CDR1 MNHEY, CDR2 SVGAGI. Trimming removed 9 bases from V and 5 bases from J, with 17 bases in between. This CDR3 spans 14 amino acids. Here the CDR3 reads CARGREEPDNEQFF. The CDR3, as DNA: TGTGCCAGGGGAAGGGAGGAGCCCGACAATGAGCAGTTCTTC.

The V gene is TRBV4-1, the J gene TRBJ2-7; 10 positions agree with TRBD2. The CDR3 covers 15 residues. Germline CDR1 MGHRA, CDR2 YSYEKL. The junction had 4 bases not matched to a gene; V was cut back by 4 bases and J by 1 base. CDR3: CASSRLAGVSYEQYF. The CDR3 DNA reads TGCGCCAGCAGCCGCCTAGCGGGGGTATCCTACGAGCAGTACTTC.

The chain carries TRBV5-1 and TRBJ1-1, with TRBD1 identical over 8 bases. The CDR3 consists of 15 residues. The germline V gene encodes CDR1 SGHRS and CDR2 YFSETQ. The V and J ends lost 4 bases and 1 base, in that order; junction bases with no gene match: 6. DNA of the CDR3: TGCGCCAGCAGCGTCCGACAGGGGACGAACACTGAAGCTTTCTTT. Translating gives CASSVRQGTNTEAFF.

As DNA, the CDR3 is TGTGCCAGCTCACCGGAACAGGGTCCGCTGAACACTGAAGCTTTCTTT. Its translation is CASSPEQGPLNTEAFF. The V gene is TRBV18, the J gene TRBJ1-1; tentative D call: TRBD1 (6 bases). Looked up from germline, CDR1 is KGHSH and CDR2 is LQKENI. This CDR3 region has 16 residues. Trimming pared 3 bases from V and 0 bases from J, leaving 14 bases between.

V and J are TRBV18 and TRBJ1-4; tentatively, D is TRBD1 (5 bases). The V gene lost 3 bases and the J gene lost 5 bases, with 13 bases spanning the gap. This CDR3 has 15 residues. Germline-derived CDR1 and CDR2 are KGHSH and LQKENI. The CDR3 DNA sequence: TGTGCCAGCTCACCCATCCAGGGTTGGAATGAAAAACTGTTTTTT. This encodes CASSPIQGWNEKLFF. Full variable domain (rest looked up from reference TRBV18 and TRBJ1-4): NAGVMQNPRHLVRRRGQEARLRCSPMKGHSHVYWYRQLPEEGLKFMVYLQKENIIDESGMPKERFSAEFPKEGPSILRIQQVVRGDSAAYFCASSPIQGWNEKLFFGSGTQLSVL.

CDR3 sequence: CASSSRRLYNEQFF. The CDR3, as DNA: TGCGCCAGCAGCTCAAGGAGGCTATACAATGAGCAGTTCTTC. This chain connects TRBV5-1 to TRBJ2-1; possibly TRBD2 for D (5 bases). Germline CDR1 SGHRS, CDR2 YFSETQ. The CDR3 has 14 amino acids. The V gene lost 3 bases and the J gene lost 4 bases, with 11 bases spanning the gap. Together with reference TRBV5-1 and TRBJ2-1, the CDR3 gives the full variable domain: KAGVTQTPRYLIKTRGQQVTLSCSPISGHRSVSWYQQTPGQGLQFLFEYFSETQRNKGNFPGRFSGRQFSNSRSEMNVSTLELGDSALYLCASSSRRLYNEQFFGPGTRLTVL.

The V gene is TRBV2, the J gene TRBJ1-2; TRBD1 matches 7 bases. This CDR3 has 14 residues. Looked up from germline, CDR1 is SNHLY and CDR2 is FYNNEI. The V segment lost 6 bases and the J segment 6 bases; nucleotides outside the gene matches: 10. The DNA of the CDR3 is TGTGCCAGCAGGGTTTCGACAGGGCCCCATGGCTACACCTTC. Translating gives CASRVSTGPHGYTF.

The CDR3 DNA reads TGCGCCAGCAGCTTTACGGCGGGTAGCTCCTACAATGAGCAGTTCTTC. This translates into CASSFTAGSSYNEQFF. The chain employs TRBV5-1 and TRBJ2-1; D is possibly TRBD2 (5 bases). CDR1 is SGHRS and CDR2 is YFSETQ in the germline V gene. V was pared by 2 bases and J by 0 bases, with 12 bases between. The CDR3 extends over 16 amino acids.

The chain links TRBV2 to TRBJ2-7, with 8 bases that match TRBD2. The CDR3 covers 16 residues. Germline V gives CDR1 SNHLY, CDR2 FYNNEI. The ends lost 7 bases at V and 4 bases at J; junction bases unmatched: 15. The CDR3 is CASTRPPRTSSYEQYF. The CDR3 DNA is TGTGCCAGCACCCGTCCCCCCAGGACTAGCAGTTACGAGCAGTACTTC.

V usage is TRBV11-3 and J usage is TRBJ2-7; 7 bases are a match to TRBD1. The V and J ends lost 1 base and 0 bases, in that order; junction bases with no gene match: 3. The CDR3 is 15 amino acids. Germline V gives CDR1 SGHNT, CDR2 YENEEA. DNA for the CDR3: TGTGCCAGCAGCTTAGGGACAGGAACCTCCTACGAGCAGTACTTC. This sequence encodes CASSLGTGTSYEQYF.

The chain couples TRBV4-3 to TRBJ1-4, with D unclear. Trimming left V 0 bases short and J 0 bases short, with 14 bases between. The CDR3 is 18 amino acids. Looked up from germline, CDR1 is LGHNA and CDR2 is YSLEER. The CDR3 DNA reads TGCGCCAGCAGCCAAGATCTTTCCGCTACCCCAACTAATGAAAAACTGTTTTTT. Translation gives CASSQDLSATPTNEKLFF.